One T cell receptor beta chain is described in this entry. Its antigen is not known. Data came from immunoSEQ multiplex PCR; TCRdb stores just in-frame clones and leaves some out. Here the sample spans about 51,000 clones, about 80% being singletons. Trimming removed 2 bases from V and 1 base from J, with 11 bases in between. Germline V gene sequence: CDR1 LGHNA, CDR2 YNFKEQ. The CDR3 has 15 residues. This sample is part of a study of OX40 agonist ivuxolimab in advanced cancers. Broader study findings: On average, CD8+ T cells showed a greater number of expanded clones than CD4+.

The material was CD4+ or CD8+ T cells sorted from blood, obtained in a trial of the OX40 agonist ivuxolimab. This clonotype was obtained from an adult with an advanced solid tumor such as melanoma, head and neck, liver or kidney cancer. The chain joins TRBV4-2 to TRBJ1-1, with D maybe TRBD1 (5 bases). This chain's CDR3 is CASSQSGTANTEAFF. CDR3 nucleotide sequence: TGTGCCAGCAGCCAATCCGGGACGGCGAACACTGAAGCTTTCTTT.